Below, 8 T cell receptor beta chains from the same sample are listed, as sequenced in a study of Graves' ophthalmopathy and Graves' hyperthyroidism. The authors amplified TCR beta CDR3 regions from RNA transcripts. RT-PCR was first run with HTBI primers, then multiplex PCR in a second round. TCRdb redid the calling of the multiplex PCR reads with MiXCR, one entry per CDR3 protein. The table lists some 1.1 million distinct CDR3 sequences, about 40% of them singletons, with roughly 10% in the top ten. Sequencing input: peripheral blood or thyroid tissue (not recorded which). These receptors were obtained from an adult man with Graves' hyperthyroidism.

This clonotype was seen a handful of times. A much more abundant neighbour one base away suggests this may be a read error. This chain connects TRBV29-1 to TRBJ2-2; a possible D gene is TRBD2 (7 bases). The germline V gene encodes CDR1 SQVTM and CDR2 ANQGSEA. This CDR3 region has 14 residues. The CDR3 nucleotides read TGCAGCGCTAGGGGGACTACGGACACCGGGGGGCTGTTTTTT. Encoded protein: CSARGTTDTGGLFF.

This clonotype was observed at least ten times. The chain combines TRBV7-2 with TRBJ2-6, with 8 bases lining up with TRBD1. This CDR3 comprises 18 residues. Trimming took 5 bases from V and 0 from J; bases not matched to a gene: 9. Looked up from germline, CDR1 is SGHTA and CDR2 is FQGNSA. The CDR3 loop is CASSPRTGRPSGANVLTF. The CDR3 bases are TGTGCCAGCAGCCCTCGGACAGGGAGGCCCTCTGGGGCCAACGTCCTGACTTTC.

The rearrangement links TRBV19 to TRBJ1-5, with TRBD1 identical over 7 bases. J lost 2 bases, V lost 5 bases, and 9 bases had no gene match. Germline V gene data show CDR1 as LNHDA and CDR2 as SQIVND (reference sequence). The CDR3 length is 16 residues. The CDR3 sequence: CASSVRTGPGNQPQHF. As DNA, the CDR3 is TGTGCCAGTAGTGTCCGGACAGGCCCGGGCAATCAGCCCCAGCATTTT.

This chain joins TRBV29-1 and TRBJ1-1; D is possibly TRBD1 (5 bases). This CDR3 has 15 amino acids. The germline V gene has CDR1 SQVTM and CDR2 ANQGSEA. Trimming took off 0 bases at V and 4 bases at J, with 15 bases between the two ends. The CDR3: CSVEDGIFGGTEAFF. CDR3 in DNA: TGCAGCGTTGAAGATGGCATCTTCGGGGGCACTGAAGCTTTCTTT.

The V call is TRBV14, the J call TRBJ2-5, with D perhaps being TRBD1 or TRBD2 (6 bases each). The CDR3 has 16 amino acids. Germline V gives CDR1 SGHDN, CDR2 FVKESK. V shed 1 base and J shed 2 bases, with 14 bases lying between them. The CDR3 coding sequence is TGTGCCAGCAGCCAAGTGGGTACAGGGACTCAAGAGACCCAGTACTTC. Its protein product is CASSQVGTGTQETQYF.

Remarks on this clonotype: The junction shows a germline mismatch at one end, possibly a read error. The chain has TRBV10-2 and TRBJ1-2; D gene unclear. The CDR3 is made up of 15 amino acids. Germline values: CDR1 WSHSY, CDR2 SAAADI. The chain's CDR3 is CASSEALLLNYGYTF. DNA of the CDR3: TGTGCCAGCAGTGAAGCGCTTCTTTTAAACTATGGCTACACCTTC.

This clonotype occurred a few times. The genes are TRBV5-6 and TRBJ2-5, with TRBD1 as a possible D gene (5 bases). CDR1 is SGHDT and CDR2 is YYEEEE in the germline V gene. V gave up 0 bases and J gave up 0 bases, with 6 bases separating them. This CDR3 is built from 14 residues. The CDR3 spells CASSLVTDQETQYF. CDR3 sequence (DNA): TGTGCCAGCAGCTTGGTGACAGACCAAGAGACCCAGTACTTC. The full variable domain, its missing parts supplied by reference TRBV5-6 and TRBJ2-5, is DAGVTQSPTHLIKTRGQQVTLRCSPKSGHDTVSWYQQALGQGPQFIFQYYEEEERQRGNFPDRFSGHQFPNYSSELNVNALLLGDSALYLCASSLVTDQETQYFGPGTRLLVL.

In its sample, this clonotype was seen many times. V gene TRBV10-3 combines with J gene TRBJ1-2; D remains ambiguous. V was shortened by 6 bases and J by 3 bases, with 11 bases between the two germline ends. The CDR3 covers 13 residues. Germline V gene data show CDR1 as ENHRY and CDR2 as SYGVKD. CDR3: CAIRDGKYYGYTF. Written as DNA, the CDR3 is TGTGCCATCAGGGACGGAAAATACTATGGCTACACCTTC.